The rows below give T cell receptor beta chains drawn from one sample of a study of T cell responses to AZD1222 COVID-19 vaccine. Libraries were prepared by immunoSEQ multiplex PCR; TCRdb keeps only in-frame clonotypes and omits some of them. The table lists tens of thousands of clones, approximately 89% of them singletons. The sample consisted of peripheral blood, taken on day 0 of AZD1222 vaccination. Receptors were obtained from an adult in good health. Both conserved end residues are part of each CDR3. A D gene is named only where the DNA matches it firmly. Only part of the rows carry a size: once, few, many, or a class if the clone is expanded.

v_gene: TRBV7-6
abundance: NA
j_gene: TRBJ1-2
d_gene: NA
CDR3aa: CASSPFSGAKGGYTF
CDR3nt: TGTGCCAGCAGCCCCTTCTCAGGGGCGAAGGGTGGCTACACCTTC

v_gene: TRBV25-1
abundance: NA
j_gene: TRBJ1-4
d_gene: NA
CDR3aa: CASSEYRGATNEKLFF
CDR3nt: TGTGCCAGCAGTGAATATCGGGGCGCAACTAATGAAAAACTGTTTTTT

v_gene: TRBV30
abundance: NA
j_gene: TRBJ1-4
d_gene: NA
CDR3aa: CAWSLIRGLNEKLFF
CDR3nt: TGTGCCTGGAGTCTAATCCGGGGCCTTAATGAAAAACTGTTTTTT

v_gene: TRBV7-2
abundance: NA
j_gene: TRBJ1-5
d_gene: TRBD1
CDR3aa: CASSPGQGRSNQPQHF
CDR3nt: TGTGCCAGCAGCCCGGGACAGGGAAGGTCAAATCAGCCCCAGCATTTT

v_gene: TRBV18
abundance: once
j_gene: TRBJ1-5
d_gene: TRBD1
CDR3aa: CASSPPGQGVFNQPQHF
CDR3nt: TGTGCCAGCTCACCACCGGGACAGGGAGTTTTCAATCAGCCCCAGCATTTT

v_gene: TRBV30
abundance: NA
j_gene: TRBJ1-4
d_gene: NA
CDR3aa: CAWSPQIGGWVEKLFF
CDR3nt: TGTGCCTGGAGTCCTCAGATTGGAGGTTGGGTCGAAAAACTGTTTTTT

v_gene: TRBV3-1/TRBV3-2
abundance: NA
j_gene: TRBJ2-3
d_gene: TRBD2
CDR3aa: CASSLQTSMADTQYF
CDR3nt: TGTGCCAGCAGCCTACAGACTAGCATGGCAGATACGCAGTATTTT

v_gene: TRBV5-4
abundance: once
j_gene: TRBJ2-5
d_gene: TRBD1
CDR3aa: CASSLGGTAIETQYF
CDR3nt: TGTGCCAGCAGCTTGGGTGGGACAGCAATAGAGACCCAGTACTTC

v_gene: TRBV7-3
abundance: few
j_gene: TRBJ1-1
d_gene: NA
CDR3aa: CASSLNHGNTEAFF
CDR3nt: TGTGCCAGCAGCTTAAACCACGGTAACACTGAAGCTTTCTTT

v_gene: TRBV7-2
abundance: NA
j_gene: TRBJ1-5
d_gene: TRBD1
CDR3aa: CASSLVGTGDQPQHF
CDR3nt: TGTGCCAGCAGCTTAGTGGGGACAGGGGATCAGCCCCAGCATTTT

v_gene: TRBV7-8
abundance: NA
j_gene: TRBJ1-2
d_gene: TRBD1
CDR3aa: CASSLHRGGYTF
CDR3nt: TGTGCCAGCAGCCTGCACAGGGGTGGCTACACCTTC

v_gene: TRBV18
abundance: NA
j_gene: TRBJ2-2
d_gene: TRBD2
CDR3aa: CASSPRESNTGELFF
CDR3nt: TGTGCCAGCTCACCGCGGGAGTCGAACACCGGGGAGCTGTTTTTT

v_gene: TRBV6-2/TRBV6-3
abundance: NA
j_gene: TRBJ1-5
d_gene: NA
CDR3aa: CASSWPTYSNQPQHF
CDR3nt: TGTGCCAGCAGCTGGCCGACATATAGCAATCAGCCCCAGCATTTT

v_gene: TRBV10-1
abundance: NA
j_gene: TRBJ2-1
d_gene: NA
CDR3aa: CASSFGTRTNEQFF
CDR3nt: TGCGCCAGCAGTTTCGGGACCAGGACCAATGAGCAGTTCTTC

v_gene: TRBV6-1
abundance: NA
j_gene: TRBJ1-2
d_gene: NA
CDR3aa: CASSDGNGYTF
CDR3nt: TGTGCCAGCAGTGACGGGAATGGCTACACCTTC

v_gene: TRBV27
abundance: NA
j_gene: TRBJ1-4
d_gene: NA
CDR3aa: CASSPGDPREKLFF
CDR3nt: TGTGCCAGCAGTCCAGGGGACCCCCGGGAAAAACTGTTTTTT

v_gene: TRBV6-5
abundance: NA
j_gene: TRBJ2-7
d_gene: NA
CDR3aa: CASRPRQGTSYEQYF
CDR3nt: TGTGCCAGCAGACCAAGACAGGGGACTAGCTACGAGCAGTACTTC

v_gene: TRBV10-3
abundance: NA
j_gene: TRBJ1-2
d_gene: TRBD1
CDR3aa: CAISESPGGQNYGYTF
CDR3nt: TGTGCCATCAGTGAGTCGCCGGGGGGACAGAACTATGGCTACACCTTC

v_gene: TRBV30
abundance: medium-sized
j_gene: TRBJ2-7
d_gene: TRBD1
CDR3aa: CAWSIIGQGTDYEQYF
CDR3nt: TGTGCCTGGAGTATCATCGGACAGGGGACAGACTACGAGCAGTACTTC

v_gene: TRBV5-1
abundance: NA
j_gene: TRBJ2-1
d_gene: TRBD2
CDR3aa: CASRLAGAPGNEQFF
CDR3nt: TGCGCCAGCAGACTAGCGGGAGCACCGGGCAATGAGCAGTTCTTC

v_gene: TRBV3-1/TRBV3-2
abundance: NA
j_gene: TRBJ2-7
d_gene: NA
CDR3aa: CASSQDRYSYEQYF
CDR3nt: TGTGCCAGCAGCCAGGACAGATATTCCTACGAGCAGTACTTC

v_gene: TRBV19
abundance: once
j_gene: TRBJ1-5
d_gene: NA
CDR3aa: CASSLTGQPQHF
CDR3nt: TGTGCCAGTAGTCTCACAGGTCAGCCCCAGCATTTT

v_gene: TRBV10-2
abundance: NA
j_gene: TRBJ2-3
d_gene: NA
CDR3aa: CASRTDGRPSDTQYF
CDR3nt: TGCGCCAGCAGGACGGACGGGAGACCGTCAGATACGCAGTATTTT

v_gene: TRBV2
abundance: NA
j_gene: TRBJ1-2
d_gene: NA
CDR3aa: CASSFTGRGGYTF
CDR3nt: TGTGCCAGCAGTTTTACAGGGAGGGGTGGCTACACCTTC